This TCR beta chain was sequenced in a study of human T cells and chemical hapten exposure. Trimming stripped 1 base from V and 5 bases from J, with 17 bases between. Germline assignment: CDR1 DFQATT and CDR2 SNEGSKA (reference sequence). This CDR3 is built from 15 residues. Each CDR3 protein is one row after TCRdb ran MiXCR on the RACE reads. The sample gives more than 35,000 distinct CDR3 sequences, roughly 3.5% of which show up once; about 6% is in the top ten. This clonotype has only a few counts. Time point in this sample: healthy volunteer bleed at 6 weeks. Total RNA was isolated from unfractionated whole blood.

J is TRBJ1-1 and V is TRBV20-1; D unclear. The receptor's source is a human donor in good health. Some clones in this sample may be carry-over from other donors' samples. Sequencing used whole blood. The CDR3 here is CSARGLLVRRTEAFF. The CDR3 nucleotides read TGCAGTGCTAGAGGTCTCCTGGTCCGGAGAACTGAAGCTTTCTTT.